The present TCR beta chain was sequenced within a study of T cell responses to AZD1222 COVID-19 vaccine. As to this clone: Its target is unknown.

Study-wide results and limits: It should be noted that donors were predominantly white British and more often female, and clonal diversity was possibly underestimated. Spike-specific TCR breadth and depth were elevated following two AZD1222 doses. Just six AZD1222 recipients tested seropositive at baseline.

The analysis combined second doses at about 4 or about 12 weeks. Germline V lookup: CDR1 SGHRS, CDR2 YFSETQ. V lost 0 bases and J lost 3, with 13 bases in between. CDR3 size: 16 residues. Repertoires were generated with immunoSEQ multiplex PCR, while TCRdb's copy carries only in-frame clones and drops some. The table has approximately 140,000 clones, about 93% seen once. The source was peripheral blood, collected 28 days after the second AZD1222 dose. The source of this sequence is an adult who received the AZD1222 COVID-19 vaccine. The chain carries TRBV5-1 and TRBJ1-3; D gene uncertain. This CDR3 reads CASSLDGPNVGNTIYF. The CDR3 bases are TGCGCCAGCAGCTTGGACGGACCGAACGTTGGAAACACCATATATTTT.